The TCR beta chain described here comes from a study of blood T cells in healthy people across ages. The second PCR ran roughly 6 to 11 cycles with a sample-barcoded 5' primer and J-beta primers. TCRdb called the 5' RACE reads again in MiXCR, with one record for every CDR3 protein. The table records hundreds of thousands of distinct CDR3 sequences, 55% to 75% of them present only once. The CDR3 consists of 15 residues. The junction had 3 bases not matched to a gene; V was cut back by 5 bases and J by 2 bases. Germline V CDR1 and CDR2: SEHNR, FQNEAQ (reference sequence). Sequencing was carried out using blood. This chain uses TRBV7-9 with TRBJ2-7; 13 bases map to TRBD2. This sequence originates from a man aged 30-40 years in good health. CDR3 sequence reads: CASSMGLAGPYEQYF. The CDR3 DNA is TGTGCCAGCAGCATGGGACTAGCGGGACCCTACGAGCAGTACTTC.